This T cell receptor (beta chain) was retrieved from a study of blood T cell repertoires in COVID-19 (TCRdb year 2020). Broadly, across the study: Samples covering the acute and convalescent phases of COVID-19 were provided by collaborators in the United States, Italy and Spain. Samples came from the ongoing ImmuneRACE study (first 160 participants) plus 1,254 subjects from 6 global collaborators. Subjects who had been exposed to COVID-19, were actively infected with it, or had recovered from it provided the deeply sampled blood TCRbeta repertoires that made up the dataset. The repertoires were released in a freely available public database meant as a resource for research on the immune response to SARS-CoV-2. HLA class I and class II types, where available, came from metadata supplied by the sample provider rather than from assay-based typing. Sample metadata almost always included a de-identified subject ID, COVID-19 status, age in years and sex. The prospective study material was composed of cDNA or gDNA derived from T cells, B-cell-depleted T cells, or PBMCs.

As concerns this clone: This clone's antigen is unknown. Per-base qualities were not stored, and no clone one base away is much larger.

TCRbeta CDR3 regions were amplified from genomic DNA using the immunoSEQ Assay, a bias-controlled multiplex PCR. On the study's bioinformatics: Nucleated cell counts per sample were estimated from amplification of reference gene primers within the assay. Sequence reads were collapsed and filtered to measure the absolute abundance of every unique TCRbeta CDR3 rearrangement. For each sample, productive Simpson clonality was calculated as the square root of Simpson's diversity index over productive rearrangements. The table comes from immuneACCESS by way of TCRdb, which keeps in-frame sequences with V and J called. Part of the clones is missing from these tables; in studies checked, under half for an unresolved V gene and the rest for unknown reasons. D and trimming were read from the DNA, whereas the V and J calls and clone size are those reported in that table. The sample table contains 240,000 or so clones; only one count was recorded for 75% to 90% of them. The top ten constitute 0.87% of the sample.

Enrolling through a virtual design, the prospective study's participants ranged in age from roughly 18 to 89 years and lived across some 22 United States geographic areas. Cohort assignment in the prospective study relied on participant-reported clinical history from a screening survey and a study questionnaire. A participant counted as exposed if, within 2 weeks of entering the study, that participant had been in contact with someone who had a PCR-confirmed or clinician-diagnosed COVID-19 case. Each participant in the prospective study had whole blood, serum and a nasopharyngeal or oropharyngeal swab collected by mobile phlebotomists. Additional blood draws and questionnaires over an approximately 2-month period could optionally be provided by prospective study participants. Before DNA extraction, prospective study blood samples were shipped either frozen or at room temperature. Points the paper makes about the study in general: The quantity of clinical and demographic metadata differed by source and by participant and was supplied without curation.

The CDR3 runs 15 residues from the cysteine to the phenylalanine. Only the CDR3 portion is preserved as DNA: 45 bases, with reading frame beginning at the first base. Cut back by 3 bases and 2 bases, the V and J ends lie 9 bases apart. CDR1 and CDR2, per the germline V gene, are KGHDR and SFDVKD. This TCR derives from a man aged 45-65 years who had been exposed to COVID-19. Specimen: PBMCs or T cells enriched from blood (not recorded which). The chain was built from TRBV24-1 and TRBJ1-4; a tentative D match to TRBD1 spans 5 bases. The DNA sequence reads TGTGCCACCAGTGATCCAGGGTCGACTAATGAAAAACTGTTTTTT. It translates to CATSDPGSTNEKLFF.